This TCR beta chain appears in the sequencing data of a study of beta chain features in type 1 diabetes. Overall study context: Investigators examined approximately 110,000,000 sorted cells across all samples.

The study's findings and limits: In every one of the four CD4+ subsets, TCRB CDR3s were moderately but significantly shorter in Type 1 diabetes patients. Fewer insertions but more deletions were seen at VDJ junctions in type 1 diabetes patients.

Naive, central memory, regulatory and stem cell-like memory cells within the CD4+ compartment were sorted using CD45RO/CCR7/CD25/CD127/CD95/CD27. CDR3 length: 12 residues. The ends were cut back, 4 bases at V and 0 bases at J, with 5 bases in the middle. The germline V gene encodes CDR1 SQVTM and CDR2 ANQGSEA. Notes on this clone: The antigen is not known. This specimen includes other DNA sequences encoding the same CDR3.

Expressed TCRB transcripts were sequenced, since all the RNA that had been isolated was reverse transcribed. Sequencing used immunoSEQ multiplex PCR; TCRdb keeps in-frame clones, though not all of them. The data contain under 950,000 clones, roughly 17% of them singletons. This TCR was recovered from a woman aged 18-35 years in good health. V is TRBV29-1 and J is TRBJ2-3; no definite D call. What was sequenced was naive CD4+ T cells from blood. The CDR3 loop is CSVASSTDTQYF. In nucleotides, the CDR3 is TGCAGCGTTGCCAGCAGCACAGATACGCAGTATTTT.